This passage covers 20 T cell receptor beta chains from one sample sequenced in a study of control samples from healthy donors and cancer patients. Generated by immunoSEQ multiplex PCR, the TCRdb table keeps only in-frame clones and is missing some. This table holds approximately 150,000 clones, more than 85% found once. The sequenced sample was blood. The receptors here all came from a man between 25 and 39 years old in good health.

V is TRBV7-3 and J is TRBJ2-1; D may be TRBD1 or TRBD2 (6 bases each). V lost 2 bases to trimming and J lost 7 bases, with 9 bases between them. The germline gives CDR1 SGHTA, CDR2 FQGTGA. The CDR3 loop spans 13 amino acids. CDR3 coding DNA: TGTGCCAGCAGCTTAGGAGGGGGGAATGAGCAGTTCTTC. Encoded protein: CASSLGGGNEQFF. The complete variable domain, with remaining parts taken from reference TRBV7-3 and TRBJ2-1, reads GAGVSQTPSNKVTEKGKYVELRCDPISGHTALYWYRQSLGQGPEFLIYFQGTGAADDSGLPNDRFFAVRPEGSVSTLKIQRTERGDSAVYLCASSLGGGNEQFFGPGTRLTVL.

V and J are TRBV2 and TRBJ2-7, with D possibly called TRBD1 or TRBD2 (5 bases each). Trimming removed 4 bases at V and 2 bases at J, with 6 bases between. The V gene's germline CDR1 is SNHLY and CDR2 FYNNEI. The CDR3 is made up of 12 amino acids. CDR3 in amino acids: CASSVGPYEQYF. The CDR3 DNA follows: TGTGCCAGCAGTGTGGGACCCTACGAGCAGTACTTC.

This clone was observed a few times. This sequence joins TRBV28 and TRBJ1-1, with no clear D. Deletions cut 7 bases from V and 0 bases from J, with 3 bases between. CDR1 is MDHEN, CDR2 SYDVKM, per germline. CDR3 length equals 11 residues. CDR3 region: CASKVNTEAFF. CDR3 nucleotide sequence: TGTGCCAGCAAAGTGAACACTGAAGCTTTCTTT.

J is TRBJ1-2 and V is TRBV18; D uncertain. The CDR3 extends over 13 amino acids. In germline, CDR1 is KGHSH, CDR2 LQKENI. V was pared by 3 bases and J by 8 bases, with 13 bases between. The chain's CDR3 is CASSPKGRGGYTF. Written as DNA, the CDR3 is TGTGCCAGCTCACCTAAGGGCCGTGGAGGCTACACCTTC.

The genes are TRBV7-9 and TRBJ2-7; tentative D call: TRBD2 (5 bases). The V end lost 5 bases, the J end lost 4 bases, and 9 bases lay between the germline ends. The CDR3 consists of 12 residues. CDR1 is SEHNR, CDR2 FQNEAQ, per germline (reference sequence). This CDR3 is CASSPSGYEQYF. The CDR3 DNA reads TGTGCCAGCAGCCCCTCGGGGTACGAGCAGTACTTC. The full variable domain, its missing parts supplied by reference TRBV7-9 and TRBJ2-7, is DTGVSQNPRHKITKRGQNVTFRCDPISEHNRLYWYRQTLGQGPEFLTYFQNEAQLEKSRLLSDRFSAERPKGSFSTLEIQRTEQGDSAMYLCASSPSGYEQYFGPGTRLTVT.

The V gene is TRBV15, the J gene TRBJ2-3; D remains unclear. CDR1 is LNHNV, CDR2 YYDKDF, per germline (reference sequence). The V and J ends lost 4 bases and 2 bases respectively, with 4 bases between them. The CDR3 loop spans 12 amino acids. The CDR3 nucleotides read TGTGCCACCAGCACCTACACAGATACGCAGTATTTT. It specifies CATSTYTDTQYF.

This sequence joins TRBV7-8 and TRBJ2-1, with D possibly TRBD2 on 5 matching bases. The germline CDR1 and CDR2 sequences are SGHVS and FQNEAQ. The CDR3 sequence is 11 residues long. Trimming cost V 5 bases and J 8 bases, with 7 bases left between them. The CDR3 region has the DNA TGTGCCAGCAGCCTCGGGGATGAGCAGTTCTTC. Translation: CASSLGDEQFF.

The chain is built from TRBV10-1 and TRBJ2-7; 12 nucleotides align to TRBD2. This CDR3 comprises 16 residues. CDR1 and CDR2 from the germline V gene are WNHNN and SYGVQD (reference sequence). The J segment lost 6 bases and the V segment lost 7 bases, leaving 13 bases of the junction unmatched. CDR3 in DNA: TGCGCCAGCATCTCTCCTGAGGCTAGCGGGGGGGCCGAGCAGTACTTC. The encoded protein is CASISPEASGGAEQYF.

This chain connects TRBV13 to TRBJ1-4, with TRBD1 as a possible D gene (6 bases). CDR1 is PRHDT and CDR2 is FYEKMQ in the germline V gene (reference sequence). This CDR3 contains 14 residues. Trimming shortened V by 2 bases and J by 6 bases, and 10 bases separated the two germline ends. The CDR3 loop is CASSLSGGHEKLFF. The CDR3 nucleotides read TGTGCCAGCAGCTTATCCGGGGGCCATGAAAAACTGTTTTTT.

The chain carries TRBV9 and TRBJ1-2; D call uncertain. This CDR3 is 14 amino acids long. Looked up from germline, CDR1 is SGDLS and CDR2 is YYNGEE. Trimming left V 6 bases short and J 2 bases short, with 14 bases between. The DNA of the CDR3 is TGTGCCAGCACCCCAGGTAGGATGAACTATGGCTACACCTTC. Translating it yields CASTPGRMNYGYTF.

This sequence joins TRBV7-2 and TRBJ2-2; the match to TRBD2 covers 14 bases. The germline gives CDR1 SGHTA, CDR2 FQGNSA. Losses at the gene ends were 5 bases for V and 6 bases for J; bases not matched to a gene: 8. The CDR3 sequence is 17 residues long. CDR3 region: CASSAPTSGGVAGELFF. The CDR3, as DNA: TGTGCCAGCAGCGCCCCGACTAGCGGGGGGGTTGCCGGGGAGCTGTTTTTT. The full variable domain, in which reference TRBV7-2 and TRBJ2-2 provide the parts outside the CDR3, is GAGVSQSPSNKVTEKGKDVELRCDPISGHTALYWYRQSLGQGLEFLIYFQGNSAPDKSGLPSDRFSAERTGGSVSTLTIQRTQQEDSAVYLCASSAPTSGGVAGELFFGEGSRLTVL.

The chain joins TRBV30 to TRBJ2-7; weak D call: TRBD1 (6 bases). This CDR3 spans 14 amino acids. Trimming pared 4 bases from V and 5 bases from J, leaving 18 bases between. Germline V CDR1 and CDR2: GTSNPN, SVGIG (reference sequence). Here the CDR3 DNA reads TGTGCCTGGACTCCAGGGGCAGGGAATGACGAGCAGTACTTC. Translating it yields CAWTPGAGNDEQYF.

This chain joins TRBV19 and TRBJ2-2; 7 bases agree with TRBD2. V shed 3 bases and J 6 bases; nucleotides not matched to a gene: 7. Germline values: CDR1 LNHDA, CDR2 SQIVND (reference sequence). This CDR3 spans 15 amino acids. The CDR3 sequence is CASSIGQGGAGELFF. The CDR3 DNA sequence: TGTGCCAGTAGTATTGGGCAGGGAGGGGCCGGGGAGCTGTTTTTT.

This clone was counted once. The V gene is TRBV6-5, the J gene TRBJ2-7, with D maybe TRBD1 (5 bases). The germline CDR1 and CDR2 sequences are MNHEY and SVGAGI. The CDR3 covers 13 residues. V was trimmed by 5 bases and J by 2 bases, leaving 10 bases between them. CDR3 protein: CASSRQQAYEQYF. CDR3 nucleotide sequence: TGTGCCAGCAGTCGACAGCAAGCCTACGAGCAGTACTTC.

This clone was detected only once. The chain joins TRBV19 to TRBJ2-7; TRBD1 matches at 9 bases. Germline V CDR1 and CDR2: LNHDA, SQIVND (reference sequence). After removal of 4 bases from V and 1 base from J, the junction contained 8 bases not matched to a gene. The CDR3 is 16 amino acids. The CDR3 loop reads CASSTDIGTGSYEQYF. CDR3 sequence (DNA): TGTGCCAGTAGTACAGACATTGGGACAGGGTCCTACGAGCAGTACTTC.

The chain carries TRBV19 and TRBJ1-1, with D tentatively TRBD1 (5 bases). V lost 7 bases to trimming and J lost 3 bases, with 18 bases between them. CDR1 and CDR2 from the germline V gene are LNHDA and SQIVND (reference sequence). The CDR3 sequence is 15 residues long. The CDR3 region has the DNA TGTGCCAGTAAGCGGATAGGGTCGGGGGACACTGAAGCTTTCTTT. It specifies CASKRIGSGDTEAFF. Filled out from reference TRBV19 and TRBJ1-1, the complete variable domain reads DGGITQSPKYLFRKEGQNVTLSCEQNLNHDAMYWYRQDPGQGLRLIYYSQIVNDFQKGDIAEGYSVSREKKESFPLTVTSAQKNPTAFYLCASKRIGSGDTEAFFGQGTRLTVV.

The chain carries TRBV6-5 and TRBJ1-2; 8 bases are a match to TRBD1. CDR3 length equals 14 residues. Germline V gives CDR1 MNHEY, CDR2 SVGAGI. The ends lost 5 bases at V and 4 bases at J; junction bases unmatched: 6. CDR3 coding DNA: TGTGCCAGCAGTCCGGACAGGGTGTCCTATGGCTACACCTTC. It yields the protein CASSPDRVSYGYTF.

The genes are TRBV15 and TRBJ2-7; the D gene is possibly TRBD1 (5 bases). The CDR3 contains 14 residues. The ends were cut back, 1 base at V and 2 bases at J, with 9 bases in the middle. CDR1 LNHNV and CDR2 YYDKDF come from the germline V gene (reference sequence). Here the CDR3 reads CATSRVQETYEQYF. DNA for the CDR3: TGTGCCACCAGCAGAGTACAGGAGACCTACGAGCAGTACTTC.

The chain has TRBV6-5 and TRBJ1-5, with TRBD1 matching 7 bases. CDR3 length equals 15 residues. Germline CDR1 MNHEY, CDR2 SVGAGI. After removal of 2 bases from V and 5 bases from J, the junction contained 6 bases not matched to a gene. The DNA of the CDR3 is TGTGCCAGCAGTTACCTGGACAGGCTTGATCAGCCCCAGCATTTT. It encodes CASSYLDRLDQPQHF.

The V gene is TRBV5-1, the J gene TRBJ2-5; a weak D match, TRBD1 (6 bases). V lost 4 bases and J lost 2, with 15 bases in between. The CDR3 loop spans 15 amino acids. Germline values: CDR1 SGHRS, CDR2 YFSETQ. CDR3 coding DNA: TGCGCCAGCAGCAAAGACAGGTTGACACAAGAGACCCAGTACTTC. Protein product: CASSKDRLTQETQYF. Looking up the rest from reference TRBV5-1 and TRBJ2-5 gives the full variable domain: KAGVTQTPRYLIKTRGQQVTLSCSPISGHRSVSWYQQTPGQGLQFLFEYFSETQRNKGNFPGRFSGRQFSNSRSEMNVSTLELGDSALYLCASSKDRLTQETQYFGPGTRLLVL.